Listed below are T cell receptor beta chains from one sample, sequenced in a study of T cells in Graves' hyperthyroidism and ophthalmopathy. TCRdb reanalysed the multiplex PCR reads using MiXCR and keeps one entry per CDR3 protein. The table has tens of thousands of distinct CDR3 sequences, around 55% seen once. Sequencing input: peripheral blood or thyroid tissue (not recorded which). The receptors were gathered from a young man with Graves' hyperthyroidism. CDR3s include the opening cysteine and the closing phenylalanine or tryptophan. The D gene is left open where the match is weak. The listing skips clone size in some rows; elsewhere it reads once, few, many or a size class.

size: many
J: TRBJ1-2
D: -
V: TRBV7-2
DNA: TGTGCCAGCAGCTTAAGAGCAACCAGTAACTATGGCTACACCTTC
CDR3: CASSLRATSNYGYTF

size: -
J: TRBJ1-2
D: -
V: TRBV20-1
DNA: TGCAGTGCTCGTACCTATGGCTACACCTTC
CDR3: CSARTYGYTF

size: -
J: TRBJ2-7
D: -
V: TRBV29-1
DNA: TGCAGCGTTGCCTCGCACCCGTACGAGCAGTACTTC
CDR3: CSVASHPYEQYF

size: -
J: TRBJ2-7
D: -
V: TRBV2
DNA: TGTGCCAGCAGTGGGACAGACTACGAGCAGTACTTC
CDR3: CASSGTDYEQYF

size: once
J: TRBJ2-7
D: TRBD2
V: TRBV20-1
DNA: TGCAGTGCTTGTCGAAGCGGGAGTTACGAGCAGTACTTC
CDR3: CSACRSGSYEQYF

size: -
J: TRBJ1-5
D: TRBD1
V: TRBV2
DNA: TGTGCCAGCAAGACCGGGACAGGATACAATCAGCCCCAGCATTTT
CDR3: CASKTGTGYNQPQHF

size: -
J: TRBJ2-3
D: TRBD1
V: TRBV6-2/TRBV6-3
DNA: TGTGCCAGCAGTTACGGTACAGGGGGCGGCACAGATACGCAGTATTTT
CDR3: CASSYGTGGGTDTQYF

size: many
J: TRBJ1-5
D: -
V: TRBV7-8
DNA: TGTGCCAGCAGCTCCCAGTCCCCCCATCAGCCCCAGCATTTT
CDR3: CASSSQSPHQPQHF

size: many
J: TRBJ1-1
D: -
V: TRBV6-5
DNA: TGTGCCAGCAGTTACGACGGAAGGGGGAGTACTGAAGCTTTCTTT
CDR3: CASSYDGRGSTEAFF

size: many
J: TRBJ1-2
D: TRBD1
V: TRBV28
DNA: TGTGCCAGCAGCCCTGGTGAGGGGGCAGGCTATGGCTACACCTTC
CDR3: CASSPGEGAGYGYTF

size: many
J: TRBJ2-5
D: TRBD1
V: TRBV12-3/TRBV12-4
DNA: TGTGCCAGCAGTAGGGACAGGGGGACCTTACAAGAGACCCAGTACTTC
CDR3: CASSRDRGTLQETQYF

size: once
J: TRBJ1-2
D: -
V: TRBV4-1
DNA: TGCGCCAGCAGCCAAGATACCGGGAACTATGGCTACACCTTC
CDR3: CASSQDTGNYGYTF

size: -
J: TRBJ2-5
D: TRBD2
V: TRBV2
DNA: TGTGCCAGCAGACCCGGGACTAGCGGGGCGGAGACCCAGTACTTC
CDR3: CASRPGTSGAETQYF

size: -
J: TRBJ2-5
D: TRBD1
V: TRBV7-9
DNA: TGTGCCAGTAACTCAGGGTCCAGGGGGGAGACCCAGTACTTC
CDR3: CASNSGSRGETQYF

size: -
J: TRBJ2-7
D: -
V: TRBV5-1
DNA: TGCGCCAGCAGCTTGTCGGGCAAAGCCTACGAGCAGTACTTC
CDR3: CASSLSGKAYEQYF

size: many
J: TRBJ2-5
D: TRBD1
V: TRBV15
DNA: TGTGCCACCAGCAGGCCGGACAGGGCGGGGGAGACCCAGTACTTC
CDR3: CATSRPDRAGETQYF

size: many
J: TRBJ1-6
D: -
V: TRBV4-3
DNA: TGCGCCAGCAGCCAAGTCCCGTGGGGGTATAATTCACCCCTCCACTTT
CDR3: CASSQVPWGYNSPLHF

size: -
J: TRBJ1-5
D: -
V: TRBV27
DNA: TGTGCCAGCAGTCCACTCAGGGCCCTATTCGGAGGGGGTCAGCCCCAGCATTTT
CDR3: CASSPLRALFGGGQPQHF

size: -
J: TRBJ1-1
D: -
V: TRBV15
DNA: TGTGCCACCAGCAGTGGCGAAGGGGCGAACACTGAAGCTTTCTTT
CDR3: CATSSGEGANTEAFF

size: many
J: TRBJ2-5
D: -
V: TRBV4-1
DNA: TGCGCCAGCAGCCAATACAGGGAAGAGACCCAGTACTTC
CDR3: CASSQYREETQYF

size: -
J: TRBJ1-1
D: -
V: TRBV7-9
DNA: TGTGCCAGCAGCTTATCGGTGGGCACTGAAGCTTTCTTT
CDR3: CASSLSVGTEAFF

size: many
J: TRBJ1-2
D: -
V: TRBV4-3
DNA: TGCGCCAGCAGCCTGGGGGAGTACTATGGCTACACCTTC
CDR3: CASSLGEYYGYTF

size: -
J: TRBJ2-7
D: TRBD1
V: TRBV7-2
DNA: TGTGCCAGCAGCTCCCATTTAACGGGACAGAGCTCCTACGAGCAGTACTTC
CDR3: CASSSHLTGQSSYEQYF

size: -
J: TRBJ2-3
D: -
V: TRBV20-1
DNA: TGCAGTGCTAGACGGGGACTCGAGCGCGTAGATACGCAGTATTTT
CDR3: CSARRGLERVDTQYF

size: -
J: TRBJ2-5
D: TRBD1
V: TRBV5-5
DNA: TGTGCCAGCAGCCTAACAGGGGCAGTCCAAGAGACCCAGTACTTC
CDR3: CASSLTGAVQETQYF

size: once
J: TRBJ1-1
D: -
V: TRBV10-3
DNA: TGTGCCATCGGTGATGTTCTGAACACTGAAGCTTTCTTT
CDR3: CAIGDVLNTEAFF

size: medium-sized
J: TRBJ2-7
D: -
V: TRBV29-1
DNA: TGCAGCGTTGATGGTCAGGGGAAATACGAGCAGTACTTC
CDR3: CSVDGQGKYEQYF

size: -
J: TRBJ1-1
D: -
V: TRBV7-2
DNA: TGTGCCAGCAGCCAACTCGAAGCTTTCTTT
CDR3: CASSQLEAFF

size: -
J: TRBJ1-5
D: TRBD1
V: TRBV29-1
DNA: TGCAGCGTTGTGCTGGGGACAGACTATAGCAATCAGCCCCAGCATTTT
CDR3: CSVVLGTDYSNQPQHF

size: -
J: TRBJ2-5
D: TRBD1
V: TRBV9
DNA: TGTGCCAGCAGCGTATTGGACAGGGTGGAGACCCAGTACTTC
CDR3: CASSVLDRVETQYF

size: -
J: TRBJ2-5
D: -
V: TRBV7-7
DNA: TGTGCCAGCAGCTTAGGCACGGAGGCAGGGTCCCAGTACTTC
CDR3: CASSLGTEAGSQYF

size: -
J: TRBJ2-3
D: TRBD2
V: TRBV24-1
DNA: TGTGCCACCAGTGACCGAACTAGCGGGAGAACAGATACGCAGTATTTT
CDR3: CATSDRTSGRTDTQYF

size: many
J: TRBJ1-2
D: TRBD1
V: TRBV7-9
DNA: TGTGCCAGCAGCCGGAACGACGGGACAGGTCTCTATGGCTACACCTTC
CDR3: CASSRNDGTGLYGYTF

size: many
J: TRBJ1-2
D: -
V: TRBV10-3
DNA: TGTGCCATCATGGGGGTCAGGTCAAGTGGCTACACCTTC
CDR3: CAIMGVRSSGYTF

size: -
J: TRBJ2-2
D: TRBD2
V: TRBV29-1
DNA: TGCAGCGTGAGGCCCGGGACTAGCGGGCCGGGAGCCGGGGAGCTGTTTTTT
CDR3: CSVRPGTSGPGAGELFF

size: -
J: TRBJ2-5
D: TRBD1
V: TRBV3-1
DNA: TGTGCCAGCGGCGCCCGGGACAGGGCTTCCGCGACCCAGTACTTC
CDR3: CASGARDRASATQYF

size: -
J: TRBJ1-2
D: TRBD1
V: TRBV19
DNA: TGTGCCAGTACCACAACAGGGGGCGATGGCTACACCTTC
CDR3: CASTTTGGDGYTF

size: -
J: TRBJ1-1
D: -
V: TRBV29-1
DNA: TGCAGCGTTGGCGTTGCGACTGACACTGAAGCTTTCTTT
CDR3: CSVGVATDTEAFF

size: few
J: TRBJ1-2
D: -
V: TRBV11-2
DNA: TGTGCCACGAGGACGGGGGATTGGGGCTACACCTTC
CDR3: CATRTGDWGYTF

size: -
J: TRBJ1-2
D: -
V: TRBV25-1
DNA: TGTGCCAGCAGAGAAGGGGGTTCTAACTATGGCTACACCTTC
CDR3: CASREGGSNYGYTF

size: -
J: TRBJ2-5
D: TRBD1
V: TRBV11-2
DNA: TGTGCCAGCAGCGCACAGGGGGCGGAGACCCAGTACTTC
CDR3: CASSAQGAETQYF

size: -
J: TRBJ1-2
D: TRBD1
V: TRBV7-9
DNA: TGTGCCTGGCTGCCCGCTAACCGGGACAGGGGTATTATCCGTGGCTACACCTTC
CDR3: CAWLPANRDRGIIRGYTF

size: -
J: TRBJ2-7
D: -
V: TRBV2
DNA: TGTGCCAGCGTCGGGAGCTCCTACGAGCAGTACTTC
CDR3: CASVGSSYEQYF

size: many
J: TRBJ2-3
D: TRBD2
V: TRBV14
DNA: TGTGCCAGCAGCCAATTGCTTGCGGGAGGGAACAATACGCAGTATTTT
CDR3: CASSQLLAGGNNTQYF

size: many
J: TRBJ2-2
D: -
V: TRBV29-1
DNA: TGCAGCGTTGAAGGATGGAACACCGGGGAGCTGTTTTTT
CDR3: CSVEGWNTGELFF

size: -
J: TRBJ1-6
D: -
V: TRBV25-1
DNA: TGTGCCAGCAGTGCTTCCAGGGGAAGTTCACCCCTCCACTTT
CDR3: CASSASRGSSPLHF

size: -
J: TRBJ2-7
D: TRBD1
V: TRBV25-1
DNA: TGTGCCAGCAGCCTCAGACCGGGACAGGAGAGCGAGCAGTACTTC
CDR3: CASSLRPGQESEQYF

size: -
J: TRBJ1-6
D: TRBD1
V: TRBV7-2
DNA: TGTGCTAGCAGCCGGAGCCCGGGACAGAGGTTTTCACCCCTCCACTTT
CDR3: CASSRSPGQRFSPLHF

size: -
J: TRBJ1-1
D: TRBD1
V: TRBV6-2/TRBV6-3
DNA: TGTGCCAGCAGCTGTGGGACAGGGGGCCGCACTGAAGCTTTCTTT
CDR3: CASSCGTGGRTEAFF

size: -
J: TRBJ2-5
D: -
V: TRBV11-3
DNA: TGTGCCAGCAGCAACCGACGGTCCCAAGAGACCCAGTACTTC
CDR3: CASSNRRSQETQYF

size: -
J: TRBJ2-5
D: TRBD2
V: TRBV7-9
DNA: TGTGCCACCTCAGCGGGGGGCGGAGAGACCCAGTACTTC
CDR3: CATSAGGGETQYF

size: many
J: TRBJ1-5
D: -
V: TRBV28
DNA: TGTGCCAGCAGCCCCCCCTGGGTTCAGCCCCAGCATTTT
CDR3: CASSPPWVQPQHF

size: many
J: TRBJ1-5
D: -
V: TRBV20-1
DNA: TGCAGTGCTCAACAAAGCAATCAGCCCCAGCATTTT
CDR3: CSAQQSNQPQHF

size: many
J: TRBJ1-5
D: -
V: TRBV9
DNA: TGTGCCAGCAGCACGAACCGTGCCGGCAATCAGCCCCAGCATTTT
CDR3: CASSTNRAGNQPQHF

size: -
J: TRBJ2-5
D: -
V: TRBV7-2
DNA: TGTGCCAGCAGCTTGGCCTTAGCAGAGGGGACCCAGTACTTC
CDR3: CASSLALAEGTQYF

size: many
J: TRBJ2-5
D: TRBD2
V: TRBV30
DNA: TGTGCCTGGAGCGGGGGACTAGCGGGAGGAATCCAAGAGACCCAGTACTTC
CDR3: CAWSGGLAGGIQETQYF

size: many
J: TRBJ1-2
D: TRBD1
V: TRBV12-3/TRBV12-4
DNA: TGTGCCAGCAGTTCCGGGACAGGGGGTCTGGATGGCTACACCTTC
CDR3: CASSSGTGGLDGYTF

size: -
J: TRBJ2-7
D: -
V: TRBV20-1
DNA: TGCAGCGTTGAATATGGCAGCGCCCACGAGCAGTACTTC
CDR3: CSVEYGSAHEQYF

size: -
J: TRBJ1-5
D: TRBD1
V: TRBV7-2
DNA: TGTGCCAGCAGCTTTGGACAGGACCCCAGGCAGCCCCAGCATTTT
CDR3: CASSFGQDPRQPQHF

size: many
J: TRBJ2-7
D: -
V: TRBV7-6
DNA: TGTGCCAGCACCCCGCGTGCCAGCCTCTCCTACGAGCAGTACTTC
CDR3: CASTPRASLSYEQYF